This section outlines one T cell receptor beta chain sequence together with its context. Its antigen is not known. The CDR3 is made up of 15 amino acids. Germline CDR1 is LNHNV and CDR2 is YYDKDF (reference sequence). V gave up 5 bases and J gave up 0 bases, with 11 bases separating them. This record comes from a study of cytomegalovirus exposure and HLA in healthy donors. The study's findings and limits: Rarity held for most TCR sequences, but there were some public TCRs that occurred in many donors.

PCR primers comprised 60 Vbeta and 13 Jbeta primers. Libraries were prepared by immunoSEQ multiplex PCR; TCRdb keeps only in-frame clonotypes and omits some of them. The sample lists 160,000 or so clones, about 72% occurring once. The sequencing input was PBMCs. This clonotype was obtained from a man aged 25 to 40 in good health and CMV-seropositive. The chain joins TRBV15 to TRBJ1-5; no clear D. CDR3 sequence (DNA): TGTGCCACCAGCGTAGGAGTTGATAGCAATCAGCCCCAGCATTTT. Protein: CATSVGVDSNQPQHF. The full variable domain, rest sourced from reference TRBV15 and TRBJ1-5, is DAMVIQNPRYQVTQFGKPVTLSCSQTLNHNVMYWYQQKSSQAPKLLFHYYDKDFNNEADTPDNFQSRRPNTSFCFLDIRSPGLGDTAMYLCATSVGVDSNQPQHFGDGTRLSIL.